This entry describes one T cell receptor beta chain. Germline V gene sequence: CDR1 SGDLS, CDR2 YYNGEE. The CDR3 length is 15 residues. The V gene end was trimmed by 4 bases and the J gene end by 6 bases; junction bases not matched to a gene: 11. This specimen comes from a study of blood T cell repertoires in COVID-19. The overall study: The study drew acute and convalescent COVID-19 samples from the United States, Italy and Spain. Nucleic acid was either cDNA or gDNA, and it came from T cells, B-cell-depleted T cells, or PBMCs.

Per the original methods: How many nucleated cells were present was estimated from reference gene primer amplification. Using immunoSEQ multiplex PCR, the repertoire was profiled, and TCRdb retains in-frame clones only, with some absent. For V, J and clone size, that table is used; D and trimming come from the DNA. The data hold approximately 150,000 clones, with approximately 89% observed a single time. The chain combines TRBV9 with TRBJ1-2; 8 positions agree with TRBD1. The source material was peripheral blood. The TCR sequence derives from a human donor in a cohort sampled during active COVID-19. The CDR3 DNA sequence: TGTGCCAGCAGCTACCAGGGGGCGCCTTCGGATGGCTACACCTTC. Translation: CASSYQGAPSDGYTF. Variable domain in full (rest from reference TRBV9 and TRBJ1-2): DSGVTQTPKHLITATGQRVTLRCSPRSGDLSVYWYQQSLDQGLQFLIQYYNGEERAKGNILERFSAQQFPDLHSELNLSSLELGDSALYFCASSYQGAPSDGYTFGSGTRLTVV.